Below, one T cell receptor (beta chain) is given with its context. Unique molecular identifiers were incorporated into the prepared TCRbeta library. TCRdb ran MiXCR on the PCR reads and lists one entry per CDR3 protein. The table includes about 540,000 distinct CDR3 sequences, about 17% detected once. This entry is derived from a study of T-cell reconstitution after alpha-beta-depleted transplantation in children. This CDR3 is 14 amino acids long. Trimming took off 6 bases at V and 0 bases at J, with 10 bases between the two ends. This TCR came from a human donor who donated a stem cell graft to a child with acute lymphoblastic leukemia. The rearrangement uses TRBV12-3 or TRBV12-4 and TRBJ2-3; TRBD2 might be the D (6 bases). The starting material was PBMCs from the stem cell graft donor, obtained from the stem cell graft. The CDR3 spells CASSIAVSTDTQYF. CDR3 nucleotide sequence: TGTGCCAGCAGCATAGCGGTTAGCACAGATACGCAGTATTTT.